This T cell receptor (beta chain) was captured by sequencing in a study of blood T cells in healthy people across ages. Study-level points and caveats: It was not known whether donors were CMV positive (a possible confounder of expanded clonotype changes). Long-lived donors carried more naive CD4+ cells and greater diversity than aged donors.

Comment on this clonotype: Antigen specificity is unknown.

Germline CDR1 reads SEHNR; CDR2 reads FQNEAQ (reference sequence). The CDR3 extends over 14 amino acids. V dropped 2 bases and J dropped 4 bases, with 10 bases sitting between them. Sample-barcoded 5' priming and a J-beta primer mix drove a second PCR of roughly 6 to 12 cycles. TCRdb processed the 5' RACE reads anew with MiXCR; each CDR3 protein has one entry. This sample has roughly 800,000 distinct CDR3 sequences; 20% to 25% occur once, and the top ten carry 9.4%. These data are also associated with another study on T cells of mothers and their children.

The source of this sequence is a boy younger than 18 in good health. The chain has TRBV7-9 and TRBJ2-3; D is uncertain. The sequenced sample consisted of blood. The CDR3 coding sequence is TGTGCCAGCAGCTTAAGCCAGAACCCAGATACGCAGTATTTT. This sequence encodes CASSLSQNPDTQYF. The whole variable domain, remainder taken from reference TRBV7-9 and TRBJ2-3, is DTGVSQNPRHKITKRGQNVTFRCDPISEHNRLYWYRQTLGQGPEFLTYFQNEAQLEKSRLLSDRFSAERPKGSFSTLEIQRTEQGDSAMYLCASSLSQNPDTQYFGPGTRLTVL.